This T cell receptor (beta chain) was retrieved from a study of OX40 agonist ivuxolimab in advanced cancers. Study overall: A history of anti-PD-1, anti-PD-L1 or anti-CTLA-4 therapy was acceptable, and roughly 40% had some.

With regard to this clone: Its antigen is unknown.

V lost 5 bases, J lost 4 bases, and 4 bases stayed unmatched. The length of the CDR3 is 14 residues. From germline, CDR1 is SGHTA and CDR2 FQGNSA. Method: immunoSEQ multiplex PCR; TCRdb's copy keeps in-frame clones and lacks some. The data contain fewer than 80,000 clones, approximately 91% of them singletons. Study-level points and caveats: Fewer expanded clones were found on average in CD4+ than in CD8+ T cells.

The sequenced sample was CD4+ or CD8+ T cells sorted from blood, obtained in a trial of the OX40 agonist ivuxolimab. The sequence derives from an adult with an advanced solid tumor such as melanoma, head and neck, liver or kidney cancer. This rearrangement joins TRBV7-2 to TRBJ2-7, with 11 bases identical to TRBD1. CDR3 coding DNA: TGTGCCAGCAGCCACGGGACAGGGGGGTACGAGCAGTACTTC. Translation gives CASSHGTGGYEQYF.